These 11 T cell receptor beta chains were sequenced from one sample in a study of blood T cell repertoires in COVID-19. TCRdb's table, derived via immunoSEQ multiplex PCR, lists solely in-frame clones and lacks some. The sample holds around 60,000 clones, 65% to 90% seen once. Sequenced: peripheral blood. The receptors come from a man aged 45 to 65 with COVID-19, enrolled during active disease.

V is TRBV30 and J is TRBJ1-2; D is undetermined. Deletions cut 3 bases from V and 2 bases from J, with 7 bases between. The germline gives CDR1 GTSNPN, CDR2 SVGIG (reference sequence). The CDR3 consists of 12 residues. The CDR3 region is CAWSQVNYGYTF. In nucleotides, the CDR3 is TGTGCCTGGAGCCAGGTCAACTATGGCTACACCTTC.

This sequence joins TRBV4-1 and TRBJ2-5, with D tentatively TRBD1 (9 bases). V was shortened by 2 bases and J by 5 bases, with 24 bases between the two germline ends. Germline assignment: CDR1 MGHRA and CDR2 YSYEKL. This CDR3 spans 18 amino acids. CDR3 DNA sequence: TGCGCCAGCAGCCAATTCGGGACAGGGATAGCGGGAACGGAGACCCAGTACTTC. Its translation: CASSQFGTGIAGTETQYF.

The rearrangement joins TRBV14 to TRBJ2-1, with D possibly TRBD2 on 6 matching bases. The CDR3 spans 14 residues. Deletions cut 6 bases from V and 7 bases from J, with 16 bases between. CDR1 SGHDN and CDR2 FVKESK come from the germline V gene. The CDR3 loop reads CASRRAGTRNEQFF. The CDR3 DNA reads TGTGCCAGCAGAAGAGCCGGGACTCGAAATGAGCAGTTCTTC.

This chain uses TRBV4-1 with TRBJ1-1; D not resolved. The germline V and J ends were trimmed by 0 bases and 8 bases, with 16 bases remaining between them. Germline lookup yields CDR1 MGHRA and CDR2 YSYEKL. CDR3 length: 15 amino acids. As DNA, the CDR3 is TGCGCCAGCAGCCAAGATGCCCGGGAAGCCCCAGAAGCTTTCTTT. Translation gives CASSQDAREAPEAFF.

V gene TRBV6-6 combines with J gene TRBJ2-5; D is uncertain. The CDR3 is made up of 14 amino acids. Germline V lookup: CDR1 MNHNY, CDR2 SVGAGI (reference sequence). V gave up 4 bases and J gave up 5 bases, with 14 bases separating them. The CDR3 region has the DNA TGTGCCAGCAGTTTCCCGCAGGCTCGGGAGACCCAGTACTTC. It codes for CASSFPQARETQYF.

The rearrangement uses TRBV7-2 and TRBJ1-2, with 7 bases aligning to TRBD1. The length of the CDR3 is 15 residues. The V gene end was trimmed by 4 bases and the J gene end by 5 bases; junction bases not matched to a gene: 10. In germline, CDR1 is SGHTA, CDR2 FQGNSA. The CDR3 DNA is TGTGCCAGCAGCTCAGTCCCGGACAGGCCGTATGGCTACACCTTC. Its translation is CASSSVPDRPYGYTF.

This chain joins TRBV5-1 and TRBJ2-3; D might be TRBD2 (5 bases). The CDR3 loop spans 15 amino acids. V lost 1 base, J lost 3 bases, and 12 bases lay in between. Germline V gene data show CDR1 as SGHRS and CDR2 as YFSETQ. CDR3: CASSLSGKGTDTQYF. The CDR3, as DNA: TGCGCCAGCAGCTTGTCGGGGAAAGGAACAGATACGCAGTATTTT. The complete variable domain, with remaining parts taken from reference TRBV5-1 and TRBJ2-3, reads KAGVTQTPRYLIKTRGQQVTLSCSPISGHRSVSWYQQTPGQGLQFLFEYFSETQRNKGNFPGRFSGRQFSNSRSEMNVSTLELGDSALYLCASSLSGKGTDTQYFGPGTRLTVL.

The chain joins TRBV6-6 to TRBJ1-5; tentatively, D is TRBD1 (5 bases). Looked up from germline, CDR1 is MNHNY and CDR2 is SVGAGI (reference sequence). Trimming pared 4 bases from V and 2 bases from J, leaving 12 bases between. The CDR3 covers 15 residues. CDR3: CASSFYRNRNQPQHF. As DNA, the CDR3 is TGTGCCAGCAGTTTCTACAGGAATCGCAATCAGCCCCAGCATTTT.

The chain uses TRBV2 and TRBJ2-1; 10 bases are shared with TRBD1. This CDR3 has 17 amino acids. The V gene's germline CDR1 is SNHLY and CDR2 FYNNEI. The J segment lost 8 bases and the V segment lost 6 bases, leaving 16 bases of the junction unmatched. The CDR3 loop reads CASRGLDRDRGRDEQFF. CDR3 DNA: TGTGCCAGCAGGGGACTCGACCGGGACAGGGGCAGGGATGAGCAGTTCTTC. Filled out from reference TRBV2 and TRBJ2-1, the complete variable domain reads EPEVTQTPSHQVTQMGQEVILRCVPISNHLYFYWYRQILGQKVEFLVSFYNNEISEKSEIFDDQFSVERPDGSNFTLKIRSTKLEDSAMYFCASRGLDRDRGRDEQFFGPGTRLTVL.

V and J are TRBV30 and TRBJ2-3; no clear D gene. The V gene lost 0 bases and the J gene lost 2 bases, with 6 bases spanning the gap. This CDR3 is 13 amino acids long. The V gene's germline CDR1 is GTSNPN and CDR2 SVGIG (reference sequence). The chain's CDR3 is CAWSVSLTDTQYF. The CDR3 DNA is TGTGCCTGGAGTGTTTCCCTCACAGATACGCAGTATTTT.

The chain recombines TRBV19 with TRBJ1-1; D is perhaps TRBD1 (5 bases). Germline V gene lookup returns CDR1 LNHDA and CDR2 SQIVND (reference sequence). The V gene lost 7 bases and the J gene lost 1 base, with 13 bases spanning the gap. The CDR3 extends over 14 amino acids. CDR3 nucleotide sequence: TGTGCCAGTACCACCGTGGGGCCGAACACTGAAGCTTTCTTT. Translated, it gives CASTTVGPNTEAFF. The full variable domain, in which reference TRBV19 and TRBJ1-1 provide the parts outside the CDR3, is DGGITQSPKYLFRKEGQNVTLSCEQNLNHDAMYWYRQDPGQGLRLIYYSQIVNDFQKGDIAEGYSVSREKKESFPLTVTSAQKNPTAFYLCASTTVGPNTEAFFGQGTRLTVV.